Below, one T cell receptor (beta chain) is given with its context. Its antigen is undetermined. Germline lookup yields CDR1 ENHRY and CDR2 SYGVKD. There are 17 residues in the CDR3. V lost 0 bases and J lost 0, with 14 bases in between. This record comes from a study of T cells after yellow fever vaccination. General observations from the study: Most primary-vaccination clones recurred post-booster (roughly 96% CD4, about 90% CD8).

One entry per CDR3 protein results from TCRdb running MiXCR on the 5' RACE reads. The data hold about 370,000 distinct CDR3 sequences, with around a tenth observed a single time. The material was PBMCs, obtained on the day of the first yellow fever vaccination. This chain joins TRBV10-3 and TRBJ1-2, with unresolved D. This TCR was recovered from a man aged 18-30 years who received the YFV17D yellow fever vaccine. The CDR3 sequence is CAISESRRSKTNYGYTF. As DNA, the CDR3 is TGTGCCATCAGTGAGTCTCGCAGGTCAAAAACTAACTATGGCTACACCTTC.